These T cell receptor beta chains were read from a single sample in a study of CD8 T cells in Susac syndrome. TCRdb passed the immunoSEQ multiplex PCR reads through MiXCR, listing each CDR3 protein once. Among 150,000 or so distinct CDR3 sequences listed, just over 90% were seen once. Sequenced sample: CD4+ T cells from PBMCs. The receptors shown here come from a human donor in good health. The CDR3 runs from the conserved cysteine through the conserved F or W. The order of the fields is clone size, J gene, CDR3 length, V gene, D gene, CDR3 protein, CDR3 DNA. The D gene is left open where the match is weak. The listing skips clone size in some rows; elsewhere it reads once, few, many or a size class.

NA,TRBJ1-2,16,TRBV28,TRBD1,CASSLFTGGGGNGYTF,TGTGCCAGCAGCCTCTTCACAGGGGGCGGAGGGAATGGCTACACCTTC
NA,TRBJ1-3,15,TRBV11-2,NA,CASSFAGQAGNTIYF,TGTGCCAGCAGCTTCGCGGGACAAGCTGGAAACACCATATATTTT
NA,TRBJ2-5,16,TRBV7-9,TRBD2,CASSRLAGLGQETQYF,TGTGCCAGCAGCCGACTAGCGGGATTGGGACAAGAGACCCAGTACTTC
NA,TRBJ1-4,15,TRBV15,NA,CATRSGKATNEKLFF,TGTGCCACCAGAAGCGGGAAGGCAACTAATGAAAAACTGTTTTTT
NA,TRBJ2-2,14,TRBV24-1,NA,CATSVGSMPGELFF,TGTGCCACCAGCGTTGGGAGCATGCCCGGGGAGCTGTTTTTT
NA,TRBJ2-1,14,TRBV30,TRBD2,CAGPMREGSNEQFF,TGTGCCGGTCCGATGCGGGAGGGCTCCAATGAGCAGTTCTTC
NA,TRBJ2-4,14,TRBV28,NA,CASRPQSTKNIQYF,TGTGCCAGCAGACCACAAAGTACCAAAAACATTCAGTACTTC
NA,TRBJ1-5,13,TRBV7-9,NA,CASSWGTDQPQHF,TGTGCCAGCAGCTGGGGGACCGATCAGCCCCAGCATTTT
NA,TRBJ1-2,13,TRBV29-1,NA,CSAKRALTYGYTF,TGCAGCGCCAAGAGGGCTCTTACCTATGGCTACACCTTC
few,TRBJ2-7,13,TRBV5-8,NA,CASSSDRSYEQYF,TGTGCCAGCAGCTCCGACAGATCCTACGAGCAGTACTTC
NA,TRBJ2-5,13,TRBV5-4,TRBD1,CASSEQGGETQYF,TGTGCCAGCAGTGAACAGGGGGGCGAGACCCAGTACTTC
NA,TRBJ1-2,13,TRBV28,NA,CASSFLGSYGYTF,TGTGCCAGCAGTTTCCTAGGATCCTATGGCTACACCTTC
NA,TRBJ1-1,15,TRBV18,NA,CASSPSPDTYTEAFF,TGTGCCAGCTCACCATCTCCGGACACCTACACTGAAGCTTTCTTT
NA,TRBJ1-1,17,TRBV6-1,TRBD1,CASSPHGQGAMNTEAFF,TGTGCCAGCAGTCCCCACGGACAGGGGGCAATGAACACTGAAGCTTTCTTT
NA,TRBJ1-2,14,TRBV28,NA,CASSLGPSSYGYTF,TGTGCCAGCAGTTTAGGGCCATCTAGCTATGGCTACACCTTC
NA,TRBJ2-6,15,TRBV2,NA,CASSDRFSGANVLTF,TGTGCCAGCAGTGATCGGTTCTCTGGGGCCAACGTCCTGACTTTC
NA,TRBJ1-2,15,TRBV7-3,NA,CASSLTRDGNYGYTF,TGTGCCAGCAGCTTAACCCGGGACGGTAACTATGGCTACACCTTC